This entry concerns a single T cell receptor (beta chain). Its antigen is unidentified. These data originate in a study of CXCR3-negative and CXCR3-positive naive CD8 T cells. Study-level points and caveats: For CXCR3-positive naive cells, TRB CDR3s were more hydrophobic than those of CXCR3-negative naive cells. Fresh PBMCs served for most assays, and CXCR3 expression fell partially after cryopreservation.

Sorts performed in triplicate captured 300,000 to 350,000 cells each from every CD8+ T cell subset. The libraries of TRB cDNA were prepared using 5' RACE with UMI labels. One entry per CDR3 protein, without DNA, is what TCRdb gives after re-calling the 5' RACE reads. The sample table sets out 55,000 to 75,000 distinct CDR3 sequences. The receptor's source is a human donor in good health. Some clones in this sample may be carry-over from other donors' samples. Sequences were obtained from naive CXCR3+ CD8+ T cells from blood. Subset: CD45RO-CCR7+CD27+CD95- naive CD8+ T cells expressing CXCR3 (TNR3+).

CDR3 residues: CASSMGQGIEAFF. The gene calls are TRBV7-2 and TRBJ1-1; with no DNA, the TCRdb D assignment of TRBD1 cannot be verified. Germline-derived CDR1 and CDR2 are SGHTA and FQGNSA. The CDR3 length is 13 residues. Using reference TRBV7-2 and TRBJ1-1 for the parts outside the CDR3, the full variable domain is GAGVSQSPSNKVTEKGKDVELRCDPISGHTALYWYRQSLGQGLEFLIYFQGNSAPDKSGLPSDRFSAERTGGSVSTLTIQRTQQEDSAVYLCASSMGQGIEAFFGQGTRLTVV.